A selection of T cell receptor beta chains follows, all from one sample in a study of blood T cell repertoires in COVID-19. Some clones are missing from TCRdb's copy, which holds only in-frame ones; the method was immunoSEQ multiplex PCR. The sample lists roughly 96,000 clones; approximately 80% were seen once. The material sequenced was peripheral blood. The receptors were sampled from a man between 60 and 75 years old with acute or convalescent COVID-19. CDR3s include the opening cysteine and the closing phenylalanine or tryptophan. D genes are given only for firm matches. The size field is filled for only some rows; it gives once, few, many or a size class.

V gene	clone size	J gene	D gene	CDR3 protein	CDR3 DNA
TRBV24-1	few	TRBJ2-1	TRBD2	CATSDRSGSVNEQFF	TGTGCCACCAGTGACCGTAGCGGGAGCGTCAATGAGCAGTTCTTC
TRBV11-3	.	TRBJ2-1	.	CATTQGLYNEQFF	TGTGCCACAACTCAGGGACTTTACAATGAGCAGTTCTTC
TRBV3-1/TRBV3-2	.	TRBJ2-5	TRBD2	CASSQDVATSWETQYF	TGTGCCAGCAGCCAAGATGTGGCGACTAGCTGGGAGACCCAGTACTTC
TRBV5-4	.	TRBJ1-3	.	CASSLGFGSGNTIYF	TGTGCCAGCAGCTTGGGGTTTGGGAGTGGAAACACCATATATTTT
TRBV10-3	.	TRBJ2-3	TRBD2	CAIRTPSGGDTDTQYF	TGTGCCATCAGGACCCCTAGCGGGGGGGACACAGATACGCAGTATTTT
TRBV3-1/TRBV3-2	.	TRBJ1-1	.	CASSQWDKNTEAFF	TGTGCCAGCAGCCAGTGGGACAAGAACACTGAAGCTTTCTTT
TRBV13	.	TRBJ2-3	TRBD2	CASRTGGVDTQYF	TGTGCCAGCCGTACGGGGGGGGTTGATACGCAGTATTTT
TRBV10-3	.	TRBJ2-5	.	CAISESSGQETQYF	TGTGCCATCAGTGAGTCCAGCGGGCAAGAGACCCAGTACTTC
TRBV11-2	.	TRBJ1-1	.	CASSFGENTEAFF	TGTGCCAGCAGCTTCGGTGAGAACACTGAAGCTTTCTTT
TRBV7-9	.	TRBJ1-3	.	CASSQLIGQLSGNTIYF	TGTGCCAGCAGCCAGCTAATTGGACAGCTCTCTGGAAACACCATATATTTT
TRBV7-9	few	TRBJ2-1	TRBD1	CASSPPSRDRVYNEQFF	TGTGCCAGCAGCCCCCCCTCCAGGGACAGGGTATACAATGAGCAGTTCTTC
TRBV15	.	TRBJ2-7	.	CATSARGTTEQYF	TGTGCCACCAGCGCCCGAGGGACAACCGAGCAGTACTTC
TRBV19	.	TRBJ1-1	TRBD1	CASRKTFTGTGGSAEAFF	TGTGCCAGTAGGAAAACATTTACCGGGACAGGGGGCAGCGCTGAAGCTTTCTTT
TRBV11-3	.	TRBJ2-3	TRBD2	CASSLGGRARTDTQYF	TGTGCCAGCAGCTTAGGCGGGAGGGCCCGCACAGATACGCAGTATTTT
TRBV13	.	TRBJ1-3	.	CASSLGPQGKSGNTIYF	TGTGCCAGCAGCTTAGGCCCGCAGGGCAAGTCCGGAAACACCATATATTTT
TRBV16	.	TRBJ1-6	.	CASSLFPYSPLHF	TGTGCCAGCAGCCTATTTCCCTATTCACCCCTCCACTTT
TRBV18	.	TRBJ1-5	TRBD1	CASSPGQGFSNQPQHF	TGTGCCAGCTCACCGGGACAGGGGTTTAGCAATCAGCCCCAGCATTTT
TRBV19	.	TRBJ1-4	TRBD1	CASTGQGVYKEKLFF	TGTGCCAGTACTGGACAGGGAGTTTATAAAGAAAAACTGTTTTTT
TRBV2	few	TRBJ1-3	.	CASRRQLTGNTIYF	TGTGCCAGCAGAAGACAGTTAACTGGAAACACCATATATTTT
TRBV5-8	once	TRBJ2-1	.	CASSLAGQSYNEQFF	TGTGCCAGCAGCTTGGCCGGACAGTCCTACAATGAGCAGTTCTTC
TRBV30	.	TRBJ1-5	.	CAWGQNYQPQHF	TGTGCCTGGGGACAGAATTATCAGCCCCAGCATTTT
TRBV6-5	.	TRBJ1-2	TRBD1	CASSYTTGGLYGYTF	TGTGCCAGCAGTTACACGACAGGGGGCCTGTATGGCTACACCTTC
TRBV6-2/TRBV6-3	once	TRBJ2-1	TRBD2	CASSYSQASGRRNNEQFF	TGTGCCAGCAGTTACTCGCAAGCGAGCGGGAGAAGGAACAATGAGCAGTTCTTC
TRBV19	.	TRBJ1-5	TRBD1	CASGGQLNQPQHF	TGTGCCAGCGGGGGACAGCTCAATCAGCCCCAGCATTTT
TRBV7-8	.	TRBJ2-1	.	CASSQYRTHNEQFF	TGTGCCAGCAGCCAATACCGGACACACAATGAGCAGTTCTTC
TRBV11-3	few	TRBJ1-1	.	CASSLMNGGIEAFF	TGTGCCAGCAGCTTAATGAATGGGGGGATTGAAGCTTTCTTT
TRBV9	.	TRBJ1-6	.	CASSGADWGGSPLHF	TGTGCCAGCAGCGGGGCCGACTGGGGGGGTTCACCCCTCCACTTT
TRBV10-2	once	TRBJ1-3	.	CASSESTGFGNTIYF	TGCGCCAGCAGTGAGTCGACAGGATTTGGAAACACCATATATTTT
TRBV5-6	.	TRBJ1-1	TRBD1	CASSLPQGARNTEAFF	TGTGCCAGCAGCCTCCCCCAGGGGGCCAGGAACACTGAAGCTTTCTTT
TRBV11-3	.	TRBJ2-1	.	CASSLRRDLYNEQFF	TGTGCCAGCAGCTTACGGCGGGACCTCTACAATGAGCAGTTCTTC
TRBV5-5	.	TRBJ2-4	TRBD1	CASSLSRQGGNIQYF	TGTGCCAGCAGCTTATCCCGACAGGGCGGGAACATTCAGTACTTC
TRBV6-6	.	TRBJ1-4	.	CASSPFQGPAGEKLFF	TGTGCCAGCAGTCCCTTTCAGGGGCCGGCAGGTGAAAAACTGTTTTTT
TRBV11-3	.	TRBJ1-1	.	CASSLDGGRRDTEAFF	TGTGCCAGCAGCTTAGACGGGGGGCGAAGGGACACTGAAGCTTTCTTT
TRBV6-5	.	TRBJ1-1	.	CASRASAEAFF	TGTGCCAGCCGCGCCAGCGCTGAAGCTTTCTTT
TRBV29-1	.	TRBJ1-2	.	CSVVGLPGGYTF	TGCAGCGTTGTGGGCCTACCGGGGGGCTACACCTTC
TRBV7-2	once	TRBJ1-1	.	CASSFSPGLVGMNTEAFF	TGTGCCAGCAGCTTTAGCCCCGGTCTGGTCGGTATGAACACTGAAGCTTTCTTT
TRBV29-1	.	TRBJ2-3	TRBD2	CSVPGLAGLGDTQYF	TGCAGCGTTCCGGGACTAGCGGGATTGGGGGATACGCAGTATTTT
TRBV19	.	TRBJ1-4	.	CASSFGTYSEKLFF	TGTGCCAGTAGTTTTGGGACTTACAGTGAAAAACTGTTTTTT